The rows below give T cell receptor beta chains drawn from one sample of a study of blood T cell repertoires in COVID-19. The protocol was immunoSEQ multiplex PCR, while the TCRdb copy is restricted to in-frame clones and leaves out a portion. This table holds just over 70,000 clones, roughly 89% found once. The source material was peripheral blood. The receptor source for this set is a human donor in a cohort sampled during active COVID-19. The CDR3 runs from the conserved cysteine through the conserved F or W. The order of the fields is D gene, V gene, J gene, clone size, CDR3 protein, CDR3 DNA. A D gene is named only where the DNA matches it firmly. The size field is filled for only some rows; it gives once, few, many or a size class.

.	TRBV5-4	TRBJ1-2	.	CASSLGRTWGGYTF	TGTGCCAGCAGCTTGGGGCGGACCTGGGGCGGCTACACCTTC
.	TRBV27	TRBJ2-7	once	CASSLDTRGEQYF	TGTGCCAGCAGCCTCGACACCCGGGGGGAGCAGTACTTC
.	TRBV27	TRBJ1-2	once	CASSFGGPPYTF	TGTGCCAGCAGTTTCGGGGGACCACCTTACACCTTC
.	TRBV5-1	TRBJ1-2	.	CASSLEPQALYLHGYTF	TGCGCCAGCAGCTTGGAACCTCAGGCACTTTATTTACATGGCTACACCTTC
TRBD1	TRBV7-8	TRBJ1-2	once	CPTSLYRGGDRGNYGYTF	TGTCCCACCAGCTTATATCGGGGGGGGGACAGGGGGAACTATGGCTACACCTTC
.	TRBV12-3/TRBV12-4	TRBJ2-7	.	CASSFGVSYEQYF	TGTGCCAGCAGTTTCGGGGTCTCCTACGAGCAGTACTTC
TRBD1	TRBV5-6	TRBJ2-7	.	CASSWGTGENEQYF	TGTGCCAGCAGCTGGGGGACAGGGGAGAACGAGCAGTACTTC
.	TRBV27	TRBJ1-4	few	CASSLGPSRREKLFF	TGTGCCAGCAGTTTGGGGCCGTCAAGGCGAGAAAAACTGTTTTTT
TRBD1	TRBV4-1	TRBJ2-7	.	CASSQRDRSYEQYF	TGCGCCAGCAGCCAAAGGGACAGATCCTACGAGCAGTACTTC
.	TRBV5-5	TRBJ2-7	.	CASSLWTAGSYEQYF	TGTGCCAGCAGCTTGTGGACAGCCGGCTCCTACGAGCAGTACTTC
TRBD2	TRBV18	TRBJ2-7	.	CASSPPGAGDGVMEQYF	TGTGCCAGCTCACCCCCCGGCGCGGGGGATGGGGTTATGGAGCAGTACTTC
.	TRBV15	TRBJ1-3	.	CATSRDKSALRTSGNTIYF	TGTGCCACCAGCAGAGATAAGAGCGCACTCCGAACCTCTGGAAACACCATATATTTT
TRBD1	TRBV11-2	TRBJ1-1	.	CASSRTGGPMGLGNTEAFF	TGTGCCAGCAGTCGGACAGGGGGCCCCATGGGGTTGGGGAACACTGAAGCTTTCTTT
.	TRBV7-8	TRBJ2-6	.	CASSLSTGYGANVLTF	TGTGCCAGCAGCTTAAGCACAGGGTACGGGGCCAACGTCCTGACTTTC
TRBD1	TRBV28	TRBJ2-7	few	CASRRQGSYEQYF	TGTGCCAGCAGAAGACAGGGCTCCTACGAGCAGTACTTC
TRBD1	TRBV7-6	TRBJ1-6	.	CASSLLRTGGPYSSYNSPLHF	TGTGCCAGCAGCTTACTGAGGACAGGGGGCCCCTATAGCTCCTATAATTCACCCCTCCACTTT
.	TRBV19	TRBJ2-2	few	CASTAVQIPNTGELFF	TGTGCCAGTACCGCCGTACAGATACCGAACACCGGGGAGCTGTTTTTT
TRBD2	TRBV6-5	TRBJ2-7	.	CASTASGVSYEQYF	TGTGCCAGCACGGCTAGCGGGGTCTCCTACGAGCAGTACTTC
.	TRBV7-2	TRBJ2-2	.	CASSQRLDSRGRGELFF	TGTGCCAGCAGCCAACGCCTGGACAGCCGGGGTAGGGGGGAGCTGTTTTTT
.	TRBV10-3	TRBJ2-2	.	CAISQAGGASRGAVF	TGTGCCATCAGCCAAGCTGGGGGGGCCAGCCGGGGAGCTGTTTTT
.	TRBV5-1	TRBJ1-2	.	CASSLDWAANYGYTF	TGCGCCAGCAGCTTGGATTGGGCAGCTAACTATGGCTACACCTTC
.	TRBV9	TRBJ1-6	.	CASRSESSYNSPLHF	TGTGCCAGCAGATCCGAGAGCTCCTATAATTCACCCCTCCACTTT
.	TRBV6-5	TRBJ1-1	.	CASSYHAGLEAFF	TGTGCCAGCAGTTACCATGCAGGTTTAGAAGCTTTCTTT
.	TRBV5-1	TRBJ1-2	.	CASSFDGGSYGYTF	TGCGCCAGCAGCTTCGACGGGGGGTCCTATGGCTACACCTTC
.	TRBV5-8	TRBJ2-1	many	CASSLVAFSRNEQFF	TGTGCCAGCAGCTTGGTGGCCTTTTCGAGGAATGAGCAGTTCTTC
.	TRBV6-5	TRBJ2-7	.	CASSPKAPYEQYF	TGTGCCAGCAGTCCCAAAGCTCCCTACGAGCAGTACTTC
TRBD1	TRBV4-1	TRBJ1-5	.	CASSQAGTGEHSNQPQHF	TGCGCCAGCAGCCAAGCCGGGACAGGGGAACATAGCAATCAGCCCCAGCATTTT
TRBD1	TRBV19	TRBJ1-2	few	CASSNVGQGGYGYTF	TGTGCCAGTAGCAACGTAGGACAGGGAGGCTATGGCTACACCTTC
.	TRBV6-5	TRBJ2-7	.	CASGGSSSYEQYF	TGTGCCAGCGGAGGCTCGAGCTCCTACGAGCAGTACTTC
.	TRBV7-3	TRBJ1-1	.	CASSRGVPNTEAFF	TGTGCCAGCAGCCGAGGCGTCCCGAACACTGAAGCTTTCTTT
.	TRBV29-1	TRBJ2-6	.	CSVEGFPTGQDSGANVLTF	TGCAGCGTTGAGGGGTTTCCGACAGGCCAAGACTCTGGGGCCAACGTCCTGACTTTC
TRBD2	TRBV23-1	TRBJ2-7	.	CASRSGGGSEQYF	TGCGCCAGCAGGAGCGGGGGGGGCTCCGAGCAGTACTTC
TRBD1	TRBV27	TRBJ2-7	.	CASSLMAGTGNEQYF	TGTGCCAGCAGTTTGATGGCCGGGACAGGGAACGAGCAGTACTTC
.	TRBV11-2	TRBJ1-1	.	CASRFDRSNTEAFF	TGTGCCAGCAGATTCGACAGGTCGAACACTGAAGCTTTCTTT
TRBD2	TRBV2	TRBJ2-7	.	CASSGPGLAGGEVREQYF	TGTGCCAGCAGTGGTCCGGGACTAGCGGGGGGGGAAGTGAGGGAGCAGTACTTC
.	TRBV20-1	TRBJ1-1	few	CSASVEPRMNTEAFF	TGCAGTGCTAGTGTGGAGCCGCGAATGAACACTGAAGCTTTCTTT
.	TRBV9	TRBJ1-1	.	CASSLVRTPNTEAFF	TGTGCCAGCAGCCTTGTTAGGACACCGAACACTGAAGCTTTCTTT
.	TRBV11-2	TRBJ1-1	.	CASSLVSLRHGRATEAFF	TGTGCCAGCAGCTTAGTTTCCCTCCGTCACGGGAGGGCCACTGAAGCTTTCTTT
.	TRBV12-5	TRBJ1-4	once	CASGLVRDRDEKLFF	TGTGCTAGTGGTTTGGTACGAGACAGAGACGAAAAACTGTTTTTT
.	TRBV28	TRBJ1-3	few	CAIRTVHMGNTIYF	TGTGCCATAAGGACAGTACATATGGGAAACACCATATATTTT
.	TRBV10-3	TRBJ1-1	.	CAISEGGATEAFF	TGTGCCATCAGTGAGGGGGGGGCCACTGAAGCTTTCTTT
TRBD1	TRBV7-9	TRBJ2-7	once	CASSPGTGDYEQYF	TGTGCCAGCAGCCCCGGGACAGGGGATTACGAGCAGTACTTC
.	TRBV12-3/TRBV12-4	TRBJ1-1	.	CASTPSPNTEAFF	TGTGCCAGCACTCCCTCCCCGAACACTGAAGCTTTCTTT
TRBD1	TRBV4-2	TRBJ2-7	.	CASSQGGAGTGGTYEQYF	TGTGCCAGCAGCCAAGGAGGCGCAGGGACAGGGGGCACCTACGAGCAGTACTTC
.	TRBV6-5	TRBJ2-7	.	CAGDNHYEQYF	TGTGCCGGGGACAACCACTACGAGCAGTACTTC
.	TRBV5-5	TRBJ2-7	once	CASSFGALGDYEQYF	TGTGCCAGCAGCTTTGGGGCCCTAGGAGATTACGAGCAGTACTTC
.	TRBV12-3/TRBV12-4	TRBJ1-1	.	CASSLSSGTEAFF	TGTGCCAGCAGTTTATCTTCAGGCACTGAAGCTTTCTTT
TRBD1	TRBV4-1	TRBJ1-5	.	CASSLTDRGDWEPQHF	TGCGCCAGCAGCCTAACCGACAGGGGAGATTGGGAGCCCCAGCATTTT
TRBD1	TRBV6-2/TRBV6-3	TRBJ2-1	.	CASSPRLGTGIYNEQFF	TGTGCCAGCAGTCCGCGACTCGGGACAGGGATCTACAATGAGCAGTTCTTC
.	TRBV6-2/TRBV6-3	TRBJ1-5	.	CASSGGGNQPQHF	TGTGCCAGCAGTGGAGGGGGCAATCAGCCCCAGCATTTT
.	TRBV5-5	TRBJ2-3	.	CASSLRRGLSTDTQYF	TGTGCCAGCAGCTTACGGCGCGGGCTGAGCACAGATACGCAGTATTTT
.	TRBV28	TRBJ2-7	.	CASSDVLSTTSSTNEQYF	TGTGCCAGCAGTGACGTATTGTCCACTACCAGTAGCACCAACGAGCAGTACTTC
.	TRBV11-2	TRBJ2-7	.	CASSFNGNRAYEQYF	TGTGCCAGCAGCTTTAATGGGAACAGGGCCTACGAGCAGTACTTC
TRBD1	TRBV25-1	TRBJ1-2	.	CASRGDRETGYTF	TGTGCCAGCAGGGGGGACAGGGAAACTGGCTACACCTTC